These 30 T cell receptor beta chains came from one sample sequenced in a study of T cell responses to AZD1222 COVID-19 vaccine. Produced via immunoSEQ multiplex PCR; TCRdb's table is partial and in-frame only. This sample has roughly 120,000 clones, with approximately 89% found just once. This material consisted of peripheral blood, taken 28 days after the second AZD1222 dose. The receptors come from an adult who received the AZD1222 COVID-19 vaccine.

This clone has just a few counts. The chain recombines TRBV7-8 with TRBJ1-3; D call uncertain. From germline, CDR1 is SGHVS and CDR2 FQNEAQ. The germline V and J ends were trimmed by 1 base and 1 base, with 11 bases remaining between them. This CDR3 has 16 amino acids. The CDR3 reads CASSLDGRRSGNTIYF. In DNA, the CDR3 is TGTGCCAGCAGCTTAGACGGGCGTCGATCTGGAAACACCATATATTTT.

The chain links TRBV19 to TRBJ2-6, with no clear D. The V and J ends lost 5 bases and 0 bases respectively, with 11 bases between them. CDR3 length: 16 residues. The germline V gene has CDR1 LNHDA and CDR2 SQIVND (reference sequence). Here the CDR3 reads CASSPIDSSGANVLTF. The CDR3 DNA follows: TGTGCCAGTAGTCCGATAGACTCCTCTGGGGCCAACGTCCTGACTTTC.

The gene calls are TRBV29-1 and TRBJ1-1, with D uncertain. Trimming pared 5 bases from V and 2 bases from J, leaving 12 bases between. The germline CDR1 and CDR2 sequences are SQVTM and ANQGSEA. CDR3 length equals 13 residues. The CDR3 loop is CSVRHGDNTEAFF. The CDR3 nucleotides are TGCAGCGTTCGGCACGGGGATAACACTGAAGCTTTCTTT.

J is TRBJ1-1 and V is TRBV6-6; TRBD1 matches at 10 bases. Germline V lookup: CDR1 MNHNY, CDR2 SVGAGI (reference sequence). This CDR3 has 15 residues. V gave up 2 bases and J gave up 5 bases; unmatched junction bases: 5. The DNA for the CDR3 is TGTGCCAGCAGTTACCCCGGACAGGGGGGGACTGAAGCTTTCTTT. It is translated as CASSYPGQGGTEAFF.

V usage is TRBV27 and J usage is TRBJ1-2; weak D call: TRBD1 (5 bases). V gave up 1 base and J gave up 7 bases, with 13 bases separating them. Germline V gene sequence: CDR1 MNHEY, CDR2 SMNVEV (reference sequence). CDR3 length: 14 amino acids. The DNA for the CDR3 is TGTGCCAGCAGTTTATTCGGACAAATGAGTGGCTACACCTTC. The encoded protein is CASSLFGQMSGYTF.

The V call is TRBV30, the J call TRBJ1-4; 8 bases align to TRBD1. Germline lookup yields CDR1 GTSNPN and CDR2 SVGIG (reference sequence). The trim removed 0 bases at V and 8 bases at J, leaving 5 bases unmatched. This CDR3 region has 14 residues. The chain's CDR3 is CAWSVGQGTEKLFF. The DNA of the CDR3 is TGTGCCTGGAGTGTCGGACAGGGAACGGAAAAACTGTTTTTT.

This chain connects TRBV5-5 to TRBJ1-1; 9 nucleotides line up with TRBD1. V shed 10 bases and J 1 base; nucleotides not matched to a gene: 5. This CDR3 has 13 amino acids. Germline V gene data show CDR1 as SGHKS and CDR2 as YYEKEE (reference sequence). DNA for the CDR3: TGTGCCGGCCAGACAGGGGGGAACACTGAAGCTTTCTTT. It translates to CAGQTGGNTEAFF.

J is TRBJ2-3 and V is TRBV27, with 7 positions matching TRBD2. V shed 5 bases, J shed 3 bases, and the junction held 11 bases outside the gene matches. The V gene's germline CDR1 is MNHEY and CDR2 SMNVEV (reference sequence). The CDR3 loop spans 16 amino acids. In DNA form, the CDR3 reads TGTGCCAGCAGTCCCTTTGTGGGGGGAGGGACAGATACGCAGTATTTT. Protein sequence: CASSPFVGGGTDTQYF.

The chain employs TRBV6-2 or TRBV6-3 and TRBJ2-2; a weak D match, TRBD2 (7 bases). Germline CDR1 reads MNHEY; CDR2 reads SVGEGT. Trimming pared 6 bases from V and 4 bases from J, leaving 15 bases between. This CDR3 contains 15 residues. The CDR3 nucleotides are TGTGCCAGCAGCCCCGAGGGGGGGATCACCGGGGAGCTGTTTTTT. Its translation is CASSPEGGITGELFF.

The chain links TRBV9 to TRBJ1-6; D gene ambiguous. The V gene lost 0 bases and the J gene lost 13 bases, with 11 bases spanning the gap. CDR1 and CDR2 (germline): SGDLS, YYNGEE. This CDR3 comprises 13 residues. The CDR3 coding sequence is TGTGCCAGCAGCGTAGACTCGACGGGGCCCCTCCACTTT. Translation: CASSVDSTGPLHF.

The chain uses TRBV5-4 and TRBJ2-1, with 15 nucleotides matching TRBD2. V lost 3 bases to trimming and J lost 8 bases; unmatched junction nucleotides: 3. Germline V lookup: CDR1 SGHNT, CDR2 YYREEE (reference sequence). The CDR3 extends over 15 amino acids. CDR3 residues: CASSWTSGGADEQFF. CDR3 sequence (DNA): TGTGCCAGCAGCTGGACTAGCGGGGGGGCGGATGAGCAGTTCTTC.

This chain joins TRBV7-2 and TRBJ1-2; a possible D gene is TRBD1 (5 bases). This CDR3 region has 15 residues. Trimming left V 0 bases short and J 3 bases short, with 11 bases between. Looked up from germline, CDR1 is SGHTA and CDR2 is FQGNSA. CDR3: CASSLAAGFDYGYTF. CDR3 bases: TGTGCCAGCAGCTTAGCCGCAGGGTTCGACTATGGCTACACCTTC.

The chain couples TRBV24-1 to TRBJ2-7, with 10 bases aligning to TRBD1. The CDR3 runs to 15 residues. The germline V gene encodes CDR1 KGHDR and CDR2 SFDVKD. V dropped 4 bases and J dropped 3; count of bases not matched to a gene: 5. The CDR3 loop reads CATSEPRTGGYEQYF. The DNA for the CDR3 is TGTGCCACCAGTGAGCCTAGGACAGGGGGCTACGAGCAGTACTTC.

V is TRBV19 and J is TRBJ2-3; possibly TRBD1 for D (6 bases). The length of the CDR3 is 15 residues. Between the trimmed V and J ends, which lost 4 bases and 2 bases, there was a span of 13 bases. Germline CDR1 and CDR2: LNHDA and SQIVND (reference sequence). CDR3 loop: CASSKTGTSTDTQYF. The CDR3 nucleotides are TGTGCCAGTAGTAAAACAGGGACCTCCACAGATACGCAGTATTTT. The full variable domain, its missing parts supplied by reference TRBV19 and TRBJ2-3, is DGGITQSPKYLFRKEGQNVTLSCEQNLNHDAMYWYRQDPGQGLRLIYYSQIVNDFQKGDIAEGYSVSREKKESFPLTVTSAQKNPTAFYLCASSKTGTSTDTQYFGPGTRLTVL.

The CDR3 here is CASSLFGAGQGTGELFF. In DNA form, the CDR3 reads TGTGCCAGCAGCTTGTTCGGAGCAGGACAAGGCACCGGGGAGCTGTTTTTT. This chain connects TRBV5-6 to TRBJ2-2; tentatively, D is TRBD1 (5 bases). Germline CDR1 is SGHDT and CDR2 is YYEEEE. CDR3 length equals 17 residues. The V gene lost 1 base and the J gene lost 4 bases, with 17 bases spanning the gap. The variable domain in full, with the rest retrieved from reference TRBV5-6 and TRBJ2-2, is DAGVTQSPTHLIKTRGQQVTLRCSPKSGHDTVSWYQQALGQGPQFIFQYYEEEERQRGNFPDRFSGHQFPNYSSELNVNALLLGDSALYLCASSLFGAGQGTGELFFGEGSRLTVL.

This clone was found many times. DNA for the CDR3: TGTGCCACCAGTGATTTTAGGGGCGAGCAGTACTTC. The encoded protein is CATSDFRGEQYF. The genes are TRBV24-1 and TRBJ2-7, with D possibly being TRBD1 (5 bases). This CDR3 is built from 12 residues. Germline assignment: CDR1 KGHDR and CDR2 SFDVKD. Trimming removed 1 base from V and 6 bases from J, with 6 bases in between.

This rearrangement joins TRBV30 to TRBJ1-5; D remains ambiguous. Trimming removed 1 base at V and 4 bases at J, with 8 bases between. This CDR3 region has 13 residues. CDR1 GTSNPN and CDR2 SVGIG come from the germline V gene (reference sequence). In DNA form, the CDR3 reads TGTGCCTGGAGTGCATCCAGGAATCAGCCCCAGCATTTT. Protein sequence: CAWSASRNQPQHF.

The genes are TRBV29-1 and TRBJ1-2; D unclear. Per the germline V gene, CDR1 is SQVTM and CDR2 is ANQGSEA. Trimming stripped 1 base from V and 8 bases from J, with 14 bases between. The CDR3 totals 13 residues. Here the CDR3 reads CSVEAVGQEGYTF. The DNA for the CDR3 is TGCAGCGTTGAAGCGGTAGGGCAGGAAGGCTACACCTTC.

The chain employs TRBV23-1 and TRBJ1-1, with D uncertain. TRBV23-1 belongs to the ORF category, with a function that is uncertain. The CDR3 is 15 residues long. V was pared by 1 base and J by 2 bases, with 11 bases between. As DNA, the CDR3 is TGCGCCAGCAGTCAATTGACGGACCTAAACACTGAAGCTTTCTTT. Its protein is CASSQLTDLNTEAFF.

This chain uses TRBV19 with TRBJ2-7; TRBD1 aligns across 7 bases. The CDR3 consists of 16 residues. Germline CDR1 LNHDA, CDR2 SQIVND (reference sequence). V trimming: 2 bases; J trimming: 6 bases; junction bases outside the gene matches: 13. CDR3 sequence reads: CASSIRSTGVAGEQYF. CDR3 bases: TGTGCCAGTAGTATACGATCAACAGGGGTAGCCGGCGAGCAGTACTTC.

The rearrangement uses TRBV27 and TRBJ2-7; D may be TRBD1 (5 bases). Trimming took 3 bases from V and 0 from J, leaving 9 bases between them. The germline V gene has CDR1 MNHEY and CDR2 SMNVEV (reference sequence). This CDR3 has 14 residues. CDR3 nucleotides: TGTGCCAGCAGTTTTTCAGGGCGCTCCTACGAGCAGTACTTC. Translating gives CASSFSGRSYEQYF.

The chain uses TRBV4-2 and TRBJ1-2, with D tentatively TRBD1 (6 bases). Germline loops: CDR1 LGHNA, CDR2 YNFKEQ. With 0 bases removed from V and 0 bases from J, the gap between germline ends came to 11 bases. This CDR3 region has 16 residues. CDR3 protein: CASSQEVGQSNYGYTF. CDR3 nucleotides: TGTGCCAGCAGCCAAGAAGTGGGACAATCTAACTATGGCTACACCTTC.

The CDR3 DNA reads as TGCGCCAGCAGTCCCTCGGTCGGTCATCGCCGGCCCCAGCATTTT. This sequence encodes CASSPSVGHRRPQHF. The V gene is TRBV23-1, the J gene TRBJ1-5; D call uncertain. TRBV23-1 is designated an ORF whose function remains uncertain. The CDR3 contains 15 residues. The V end lost 4 bases, the J end lost 9 bases, and 19 bases lay between the germline ends.

The V gene is TRBV6-5, the J gene TRBJ1-5; D gene ambiguous. Trimming took 6 bases from V and 6 from J, leaving 12 bases between them. The CDR3 has 13 residues. The V gene's germline CDR1 is MNHEY and CDR2 SVGAGI. The CDR3: CASRQAGSQPQHF. Written as DNA, the CDR3 is TGTGCCAGCAGACAAGCCGGCAGTCAGCCCCAGCATTTT.

This chain joins TRBV5-1 and TRBJ2-3, with D maybe TRBD1 (5 bases). Trimming shortened V by 3 bases and J by 4 bases, and 12 bases separated the two germline ends. This CDR3 region has 14 residues. In germline, CDR1 is SGHRS, CDR2 YFSETQ. This chain's CDR3 is CASSSQGMADTQYF. Here the CDR3 DNA reads TGCGCCAGCAGCTCTCAGGGTATGGCAGATACGCAGTATTTT.

This clone was observed a handful of times. This chain uses TRBV3-1 (or the pseudogene TRBV3-2) with TRBJ1-2; tentative D call: TRBD1 (5 bases). V was pared by 5 bases and J by 4 bases, with 38 bases between. The CDR3 is 22 residues long. Germline V gene data show CDR1 as LGHDT and CDR2 as YNNKEL (reference sequence). CDR3 amino acids: CASSEKPRVDVAMLPFSYGYTF. The CDR3 region has the DNA TGTGCCAGCAGCGAAAAGCCCAGGGTTGACGTCGCCATGCTACCCTTCTCCTATGGCTACACCTTC.

The chain uses TRBV28 and TRBJ2-1, with D possibly TRBD1 on 6 matching bases. Per the germline V gene, CDR1 is MDHEN and CDR2 is SYDVKM. V dropped 1 base and J dropped 6 bases, with 7 bases sitting between them. CDR3 length: 13 residues. For the CDR3, the DNA is TGTGCCAGCAGTTTATCAGGGGTCAATGAGCAGTTCTTC. The encoded protein is CASSLSGVNEQFF.

The chain couples TRBV5-1 to TRBJ2-4; no reliable D call. Trimming removed 5 bases from V and 0 bases from J, with 9 bases in between. The CDR3 is 14 amino acids. From germline, CDR1 is SGHRS and CDR2 YFSETQ. CDR3 bases: TGCGCCAGCAGAACTGACCTAGCCAAAAACATTCAGTACTTC. Encoded protein: CASRTDLAKNIQYF.

For the CDR3, the DNA is TGCGCCAGCAGCTTGAGTTTAAGGGGGCCTGATGAAAAACTGTTTTTT. Translation gives CASSLSLRGPDEKLFF. V gene TRBV5-1 combines with J gene TRBJ1-4; 7 bases match TRBD1. Trimming removed 1 base from V and 6 bases from J; junction bases left unmatched: 9. In germline, CDR1 is SGHRS, CDR2 YFSETQ. This CDR3 region has 16 residues.

The gene calls are TRBV3-1 (or the pseudogene TRBV3-2) and TRBJ2-7, with D possibly being TRBD1 (5 bases). V shed 5 bases and J shed 2 bases, with 10 bases lying between them. There are 13 residues in the CDR3. In germline, CDR1 is LGHDT, CDR2 YNNKEL (reference sequence). The CDR3 sequence: CASSKDKAYEQYF. DNA of the CDR3: TGTGCCAGCAGCAAGGACAAGGCCTACGAGCAGTACTTC.